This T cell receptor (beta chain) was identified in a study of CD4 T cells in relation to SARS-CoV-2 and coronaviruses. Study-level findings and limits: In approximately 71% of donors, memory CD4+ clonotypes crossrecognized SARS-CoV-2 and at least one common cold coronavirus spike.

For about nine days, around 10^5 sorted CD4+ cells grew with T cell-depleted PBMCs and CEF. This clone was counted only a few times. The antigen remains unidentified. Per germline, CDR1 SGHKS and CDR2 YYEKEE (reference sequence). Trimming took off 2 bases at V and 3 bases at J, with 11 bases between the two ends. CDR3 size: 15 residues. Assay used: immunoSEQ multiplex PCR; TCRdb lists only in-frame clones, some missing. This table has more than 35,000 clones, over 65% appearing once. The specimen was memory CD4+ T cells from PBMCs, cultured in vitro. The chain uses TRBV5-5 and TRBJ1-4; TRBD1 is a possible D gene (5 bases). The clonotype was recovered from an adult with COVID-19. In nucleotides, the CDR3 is TGTGCCAGCAGCTTACGGCAGGGCGCTAATGAAAAACTGTTTTTT. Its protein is CASSLRQGANEKLFF.